This T cell receptor beta chain was found in a study of blood T cell repertoires in COVID-19. Study in general: COVID-19 samples, acute and convalescent, were from the United States, Italy and Spain. Nucleic acid was either cDNA or gDNA, and it came from T cells, B-cell-depleted T cells, or PBMCs.

The trim removed 1 base at V and 5 bases at J, leaving 5 bases unmatched. The CDR3 has 16 residues. The V gene's germline CDR1 is SGHAT and CDR2 FQNNGV. In the study's own analysis: Reference gene primer amplification in the assay estimated nucleated cell counts. The assay was immunoSEQ multiplex PCR, and TCRdb's table has in-frame clones only and misses some. D and trimming were read from the DNA, whereas the V and J calls and clone size are those reported in that table. The table lists approximately 110,000 clones, around 88% of them singletons. The chain joins TRBV11-2 to TRBJ2-5, with 12 bases aligning to TRBD2. Source material: peripheral blood. The TCR sequence derives from a woman between 50 and 59 years old with active or convalescent COVID-19. The CDR3 protein is CASSLASGRAGETQYF. For the CDR3, the DNA is TGTGCCAGCAGCTTAGCTAGCGGGAGGGCCGGGGAGACCCAGTACTTC.